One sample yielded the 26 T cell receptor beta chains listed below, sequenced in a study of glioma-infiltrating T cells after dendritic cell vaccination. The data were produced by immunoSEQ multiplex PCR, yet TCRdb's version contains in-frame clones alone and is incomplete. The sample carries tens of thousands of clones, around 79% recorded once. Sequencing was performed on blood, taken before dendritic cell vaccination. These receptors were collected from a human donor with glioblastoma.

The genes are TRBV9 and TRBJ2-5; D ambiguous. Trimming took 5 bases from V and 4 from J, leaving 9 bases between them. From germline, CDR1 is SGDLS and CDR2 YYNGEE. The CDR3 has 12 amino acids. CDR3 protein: CASRLGAETQYF. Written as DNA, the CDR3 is TGTGCCAGCAGGTTGGGCGCAGAGACCCAGTACTTC.

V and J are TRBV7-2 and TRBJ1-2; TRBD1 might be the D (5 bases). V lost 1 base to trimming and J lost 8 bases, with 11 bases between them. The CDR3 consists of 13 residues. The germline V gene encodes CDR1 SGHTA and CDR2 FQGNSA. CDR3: CASSLGGVRGYTF. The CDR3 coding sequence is TGTGCCAGCAGCTTAGGGGGGGTAAGAGGCTACACCTTC.

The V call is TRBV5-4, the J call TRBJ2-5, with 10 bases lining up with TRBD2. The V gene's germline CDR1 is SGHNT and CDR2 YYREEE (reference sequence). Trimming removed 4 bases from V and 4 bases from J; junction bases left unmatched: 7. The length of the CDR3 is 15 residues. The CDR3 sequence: CASSPSGSLTETQYF. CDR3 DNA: TGTGCCAGCAGCCCTAGCGGGAGTTTGACAGAGACCCAGTACTTC.

CDR3 nucleotide sequence: TGCGCCAGCAGTCATAAAGACCGGACAGGGCCAAATGAAAAACTGTTTTTT. This sequence encodes CASSHKDRTGPNEKLFF. The V call is TRBV23-1, the J call TRBJ1-4, with 8 bases matching TRBD1. Being an ORF, TRBV23-1 has a function that is uncertain. This CDR3 has 17 amino acids. Unmatched junction bases numbered 11, after V lost 3 bases and J lost 5 bases.

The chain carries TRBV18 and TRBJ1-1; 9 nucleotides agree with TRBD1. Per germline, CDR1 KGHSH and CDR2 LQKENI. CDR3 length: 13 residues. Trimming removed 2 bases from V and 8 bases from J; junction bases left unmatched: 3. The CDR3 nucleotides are TGTGCCAGCTCACCATGGGGGACAGGGGAAGCTTTCTTT. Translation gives CASSPWGTGEAFF.

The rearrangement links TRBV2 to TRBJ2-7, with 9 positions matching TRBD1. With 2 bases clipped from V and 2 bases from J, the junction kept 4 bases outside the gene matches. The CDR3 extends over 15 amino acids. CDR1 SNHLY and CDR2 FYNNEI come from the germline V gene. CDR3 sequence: CASSESGTGPYEQYF. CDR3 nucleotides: TGTGCCAGCAGTGAATCAGGGACAGGGCCCTACGAGCAGTACTTC.

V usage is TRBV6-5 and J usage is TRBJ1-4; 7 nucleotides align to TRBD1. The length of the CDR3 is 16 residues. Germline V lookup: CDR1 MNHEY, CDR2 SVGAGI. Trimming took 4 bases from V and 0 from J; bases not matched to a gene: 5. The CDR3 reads CASSSGGQATNEKLFF. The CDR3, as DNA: TGTGCCAGCAGTTCAGGGGGTCAGGCAACTAATGAAAAACTGTTTTTT.

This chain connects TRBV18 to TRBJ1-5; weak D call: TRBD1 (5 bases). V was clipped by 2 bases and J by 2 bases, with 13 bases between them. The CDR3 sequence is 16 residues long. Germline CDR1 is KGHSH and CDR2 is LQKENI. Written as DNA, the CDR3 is TGTGCCAGCTCACCAGGCGGGACGTCCGGCAATCAGCCCCAGCATTTT. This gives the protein CASSPGGTSGNQPQHF.

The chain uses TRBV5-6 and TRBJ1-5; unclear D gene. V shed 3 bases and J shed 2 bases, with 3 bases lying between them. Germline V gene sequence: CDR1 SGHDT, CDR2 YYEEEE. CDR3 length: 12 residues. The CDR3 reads CASSSGNQPQHF. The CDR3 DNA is TGTGCCAGCAGCTCGGGCAATCAGCCCCAGCATTTT.

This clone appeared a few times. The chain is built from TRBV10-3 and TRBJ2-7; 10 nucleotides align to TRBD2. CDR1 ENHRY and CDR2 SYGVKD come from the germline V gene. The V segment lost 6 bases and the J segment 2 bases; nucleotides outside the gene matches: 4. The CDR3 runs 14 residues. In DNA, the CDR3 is TGTGCCATCAGGACTAGCGGGCCCACCTACGAGCAGTACGTC. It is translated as CAIRTSGPTYEQYV.

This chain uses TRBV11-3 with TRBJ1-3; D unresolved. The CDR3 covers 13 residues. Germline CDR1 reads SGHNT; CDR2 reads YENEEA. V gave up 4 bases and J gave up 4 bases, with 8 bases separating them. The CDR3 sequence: CASSSDIGNTIYF. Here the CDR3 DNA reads TGTGCCAGCAGCTCCGACATCGGAAACACCATATATTTT.

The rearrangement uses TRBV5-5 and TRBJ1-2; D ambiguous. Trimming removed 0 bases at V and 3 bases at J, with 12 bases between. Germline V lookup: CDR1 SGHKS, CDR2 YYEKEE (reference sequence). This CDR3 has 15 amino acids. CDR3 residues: CASSLAPNGDYGYTF. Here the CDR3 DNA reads TGTGCCAGCAGCTTGGCACCTAACGGGGACTATGGCTACACCTTC.

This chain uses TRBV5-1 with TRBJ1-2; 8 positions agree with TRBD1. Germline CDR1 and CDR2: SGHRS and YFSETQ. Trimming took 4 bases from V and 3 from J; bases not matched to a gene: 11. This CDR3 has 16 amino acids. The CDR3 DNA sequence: TGCGCCAGCAGCCCGACGACCGACAGGGGCGACTATGGCTACACCTTC. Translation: CASSPTTDRGDYGYTF.

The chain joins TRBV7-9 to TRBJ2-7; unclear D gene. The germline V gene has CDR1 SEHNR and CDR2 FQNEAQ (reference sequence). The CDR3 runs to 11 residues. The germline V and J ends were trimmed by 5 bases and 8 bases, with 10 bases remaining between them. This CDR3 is CASSNGAQQYF. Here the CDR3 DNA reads TGTGCCAGCAGCAACGGTGCCCAGCAGTACTTC.

The CDR3 region is CAGLGLAGGNTGELFF. As DNA, the CDR3 is TGTGCCGGTCTGGGACTAGCGGGAGGGAACACCGGGGAGCTGTTTTTT. This chain uses TRBV30 with TRBJ2-2; 15 bases align to TRBD2. Germline V CDR1 and CDR2: GTSNPN, SVGIG (reference sequence). V was clipped by 8 bases and J by 1 base; unmatched bases: 5. The CDR3 has 16 amino acids.

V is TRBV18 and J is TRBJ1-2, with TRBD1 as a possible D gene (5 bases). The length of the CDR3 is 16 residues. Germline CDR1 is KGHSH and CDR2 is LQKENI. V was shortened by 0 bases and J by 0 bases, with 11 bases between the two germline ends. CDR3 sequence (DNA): TGTGCCAGCTCACCACCTCCAGGGTCCGCTAACTATGGCTACACCTTC. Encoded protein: CASSPPPGSANYGYTF.

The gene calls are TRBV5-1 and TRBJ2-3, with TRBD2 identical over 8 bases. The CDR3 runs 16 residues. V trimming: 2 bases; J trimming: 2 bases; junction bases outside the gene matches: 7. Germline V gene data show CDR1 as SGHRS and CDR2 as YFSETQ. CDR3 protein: CASSFSTSGPTDTQYF. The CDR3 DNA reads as TGCGCCAGCAGCTTTAGCACTAGCGGACCCACAGATACGCAGTATTTT.

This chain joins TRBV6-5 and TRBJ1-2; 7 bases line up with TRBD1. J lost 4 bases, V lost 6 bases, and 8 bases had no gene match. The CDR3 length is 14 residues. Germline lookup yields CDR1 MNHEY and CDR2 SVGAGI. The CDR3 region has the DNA TGTGCCAGCAGCAACAGGGGTTCCACCTATGGCTACACCTTC. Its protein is CASSNRGSTYGYTF.

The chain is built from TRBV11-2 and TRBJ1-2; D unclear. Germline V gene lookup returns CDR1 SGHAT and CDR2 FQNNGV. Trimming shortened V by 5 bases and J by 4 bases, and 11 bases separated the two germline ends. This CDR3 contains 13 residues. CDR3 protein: CASSQGLTYGYTF. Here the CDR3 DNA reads TGTGCCAGCAGCCAAGGACTGACCTATGGCTACACCTTC.

CDR3 bases: TGTGCCAGCAGCCAAGCGAGCGCCTTAGAGACCCAGTACTTC. Translation: CASSQASALETQYF. This rearrangement joins TRBV14 to TRBJ2-5; D uncertain. CDR1 and CDR2 from the germline V gene are SGHDN and FVKESK. The CDR3 covers 14 residues. Trimming left V 1 base short and J 4 bases short, with 10 bases between.

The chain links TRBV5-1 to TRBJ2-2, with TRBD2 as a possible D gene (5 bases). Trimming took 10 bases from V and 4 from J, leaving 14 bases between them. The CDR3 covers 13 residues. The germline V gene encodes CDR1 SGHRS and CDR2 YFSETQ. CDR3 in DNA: TGCGCCTCCTCCAACGAGGGCACCGGGGAGCTGTTTTTT. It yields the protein CASSNEGTGELFF.

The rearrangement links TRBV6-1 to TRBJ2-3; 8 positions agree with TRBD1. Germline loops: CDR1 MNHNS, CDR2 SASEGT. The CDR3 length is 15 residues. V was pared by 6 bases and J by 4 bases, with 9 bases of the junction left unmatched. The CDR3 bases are TGTGCCAGCAGGTACAGGGGGTTGAGCGCAGATACGCAGTATTTT. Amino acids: CASRYRGLSADTQYF.

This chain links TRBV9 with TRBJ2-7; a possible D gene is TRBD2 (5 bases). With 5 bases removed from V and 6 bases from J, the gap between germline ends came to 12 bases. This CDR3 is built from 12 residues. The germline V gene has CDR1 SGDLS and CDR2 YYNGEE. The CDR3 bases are TGTGCCAGCAGTACCGGGAATTCCGAGCAGTACTTC. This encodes CASSTGNSEQYF.

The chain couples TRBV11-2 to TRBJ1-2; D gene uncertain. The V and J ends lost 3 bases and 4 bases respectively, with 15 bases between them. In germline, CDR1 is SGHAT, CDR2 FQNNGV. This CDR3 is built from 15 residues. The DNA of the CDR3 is TGTGCCAGCAGCTTCCGAAACCCCCAGTCCTATGGCTACACCTTC. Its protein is CASSFRNPQSYGYTF.

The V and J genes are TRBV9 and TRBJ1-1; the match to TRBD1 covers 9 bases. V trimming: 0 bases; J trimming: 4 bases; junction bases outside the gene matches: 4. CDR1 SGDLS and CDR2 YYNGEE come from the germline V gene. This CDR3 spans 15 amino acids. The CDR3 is CASSVEQGAGTEAFF. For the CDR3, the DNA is TGTGCCAGCAGCGTAGAACAGGGGGCGGGCACTGAAGCTTTCTTT.

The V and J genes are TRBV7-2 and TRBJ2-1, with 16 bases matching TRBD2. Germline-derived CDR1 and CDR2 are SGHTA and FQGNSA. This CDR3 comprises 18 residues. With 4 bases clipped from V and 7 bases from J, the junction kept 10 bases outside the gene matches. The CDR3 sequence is CASSYAGTSGGARNEQFF. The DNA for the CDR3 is TGTGCCAGCAGCTACGCCGGGACTAGCGGGGGGGCCAGGAATGAGCAGTTCTTC.